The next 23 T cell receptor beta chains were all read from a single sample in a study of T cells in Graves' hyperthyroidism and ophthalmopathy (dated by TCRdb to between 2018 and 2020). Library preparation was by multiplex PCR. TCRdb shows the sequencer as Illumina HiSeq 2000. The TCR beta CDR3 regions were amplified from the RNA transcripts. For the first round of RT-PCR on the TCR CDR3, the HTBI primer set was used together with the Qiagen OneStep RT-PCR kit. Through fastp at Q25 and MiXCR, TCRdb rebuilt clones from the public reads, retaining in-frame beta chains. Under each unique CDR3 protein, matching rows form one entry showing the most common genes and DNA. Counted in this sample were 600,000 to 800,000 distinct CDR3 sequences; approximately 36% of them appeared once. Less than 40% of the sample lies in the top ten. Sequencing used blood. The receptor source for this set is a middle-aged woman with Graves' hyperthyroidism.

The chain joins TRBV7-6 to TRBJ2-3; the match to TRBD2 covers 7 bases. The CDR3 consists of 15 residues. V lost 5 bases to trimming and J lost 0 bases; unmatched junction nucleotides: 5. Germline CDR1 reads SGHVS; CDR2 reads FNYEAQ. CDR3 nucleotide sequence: TGTGCCAGCAGCGCCTTTAGCGGGAGCACAGATACGCAGTATTTT. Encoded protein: CASSAFSGSTDTQYF.

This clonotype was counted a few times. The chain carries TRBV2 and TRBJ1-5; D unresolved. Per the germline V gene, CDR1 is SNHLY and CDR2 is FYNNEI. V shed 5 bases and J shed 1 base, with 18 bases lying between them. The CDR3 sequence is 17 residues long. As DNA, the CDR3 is TGTGCCAGCAGTCCCCTACTCGCTGACGGGAGCAATCAGCCCCAGCATTTT. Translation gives CASSPLLADGSNQPQHF.

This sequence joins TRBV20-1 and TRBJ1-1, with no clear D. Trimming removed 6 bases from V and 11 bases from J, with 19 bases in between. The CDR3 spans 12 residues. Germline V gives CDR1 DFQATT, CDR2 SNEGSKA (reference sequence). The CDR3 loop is CSAPRLSTLAFF. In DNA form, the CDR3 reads TGCAGTGCCCCCAGGTTGAGTACCCTTGCTTTCTTT.

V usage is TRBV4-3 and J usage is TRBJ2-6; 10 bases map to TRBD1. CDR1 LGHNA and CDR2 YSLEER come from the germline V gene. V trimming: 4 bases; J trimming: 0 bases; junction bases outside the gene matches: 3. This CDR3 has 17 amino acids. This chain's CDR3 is CASSPDRGNSGANVLTF. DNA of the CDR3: TGCGCCAGCAGCCCGGACAGGGGGAACTCTGGGGCCAACGTCCTGACTTTC.

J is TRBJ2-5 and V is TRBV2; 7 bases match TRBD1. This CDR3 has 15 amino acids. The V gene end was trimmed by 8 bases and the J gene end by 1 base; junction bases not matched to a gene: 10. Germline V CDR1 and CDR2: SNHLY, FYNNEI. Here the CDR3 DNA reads TGTGCCAGCTCGTCCGGGACAGCAATCCAAGAGACCCAGTACTTC. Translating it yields CASSSGTAIQETQYF.

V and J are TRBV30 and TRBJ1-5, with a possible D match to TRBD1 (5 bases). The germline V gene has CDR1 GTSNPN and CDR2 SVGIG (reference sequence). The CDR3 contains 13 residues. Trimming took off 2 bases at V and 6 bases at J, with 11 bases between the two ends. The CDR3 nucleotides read TGTGCCTGGAGTTTATCCGGGGGTCAGCCCCAGCATTTT. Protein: CAWSLSGGQPQHF.

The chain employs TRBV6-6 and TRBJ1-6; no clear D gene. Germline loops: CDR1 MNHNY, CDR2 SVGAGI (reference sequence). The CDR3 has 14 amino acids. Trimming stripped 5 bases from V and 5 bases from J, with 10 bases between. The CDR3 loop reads CASSERENNSPLHF. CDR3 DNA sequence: TGTGCCAGCAGTGAAAGGGAAAATAATTCACCCCTCCACTTT.

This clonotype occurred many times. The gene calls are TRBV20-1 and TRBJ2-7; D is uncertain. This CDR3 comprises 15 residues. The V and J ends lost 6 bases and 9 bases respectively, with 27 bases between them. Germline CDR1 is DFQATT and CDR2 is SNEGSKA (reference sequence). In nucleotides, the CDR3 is TGCAGTGCCCCTGCCCCGCACGTCGACCTACGAGGGCAGTACTTC. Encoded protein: CSAPAPHVDLRGQYF.

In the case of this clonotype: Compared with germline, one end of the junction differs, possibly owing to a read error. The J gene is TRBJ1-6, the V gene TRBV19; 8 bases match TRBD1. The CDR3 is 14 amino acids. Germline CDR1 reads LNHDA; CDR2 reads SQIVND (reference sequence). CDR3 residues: CASSKDRGNSPLHF. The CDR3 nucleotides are TGTGCCAGCAGTAAAGACAGGGGAAATTCACCCCTCCACTTT.

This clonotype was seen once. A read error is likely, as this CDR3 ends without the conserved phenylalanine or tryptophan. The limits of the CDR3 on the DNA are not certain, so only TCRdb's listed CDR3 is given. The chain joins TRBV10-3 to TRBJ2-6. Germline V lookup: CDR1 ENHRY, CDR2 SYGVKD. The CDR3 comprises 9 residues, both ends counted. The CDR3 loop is CAISEVRGT.

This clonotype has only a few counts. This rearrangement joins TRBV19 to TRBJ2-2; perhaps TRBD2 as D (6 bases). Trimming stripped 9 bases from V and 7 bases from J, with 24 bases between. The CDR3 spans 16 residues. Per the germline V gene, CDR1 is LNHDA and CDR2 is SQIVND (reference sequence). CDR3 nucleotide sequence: TGTGCCAGCTCACCCATCGGGGGTAGCGTGCACGGGGAGCTGTTTTTT. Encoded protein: CASSPIGGSVHGELFF.

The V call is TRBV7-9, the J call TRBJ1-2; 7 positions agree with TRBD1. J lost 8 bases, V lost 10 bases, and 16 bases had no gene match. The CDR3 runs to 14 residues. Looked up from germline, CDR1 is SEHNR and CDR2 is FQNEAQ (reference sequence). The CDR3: CAIPHVRDSSGYTF. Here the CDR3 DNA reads TGTGCCATCCCGCACGTACGGGACAGTTCCGGCTACACCTTC. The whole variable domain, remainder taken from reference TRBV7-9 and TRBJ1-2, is DTGVSQNPRHKITKRGQNVTFRCDPISEHNRLYWYRQTLGQGPEFLTYFQNEAQLEKSRLLSDRFSAERPKGSFSTLEIQRTEQGDSAMYLCAIPHVRDSSGYTFGSGTRLTVV.

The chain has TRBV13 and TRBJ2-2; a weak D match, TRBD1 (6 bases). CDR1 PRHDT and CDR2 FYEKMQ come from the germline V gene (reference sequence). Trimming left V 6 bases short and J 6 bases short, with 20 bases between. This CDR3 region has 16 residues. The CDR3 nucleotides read TGTGCCAGCAGTTACCACTCGACAGGATTATCCGGGGAGCTGTTTTTT. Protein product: CASSYHSTGLSGELFF.

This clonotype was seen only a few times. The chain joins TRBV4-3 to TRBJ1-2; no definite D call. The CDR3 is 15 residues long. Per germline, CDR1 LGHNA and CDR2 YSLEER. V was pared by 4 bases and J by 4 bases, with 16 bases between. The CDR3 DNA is TGCGCCAGCAGCCCCCCCGGGTTGGCCCTCTATGGCTACACCTTC. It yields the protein CASSPPGLALYGYTF.

CDR3 sequence: CASSHGGGQPYEQYF. The CDR3 region has the DNA TGTGCCAGCAGTCACGGGGGAGGGCAACCCTACGAGCAGTACTTC. The chain is built from TRBV7-2 and TRBJ2-7, with 7 bases matching TRBD2. V lost 6 bases and J lost 2; bases outside the gene matches: 10. The germline gives CDR1 SGHTA, CDR2 FQGNSA. CDR3 length: 15 residues.

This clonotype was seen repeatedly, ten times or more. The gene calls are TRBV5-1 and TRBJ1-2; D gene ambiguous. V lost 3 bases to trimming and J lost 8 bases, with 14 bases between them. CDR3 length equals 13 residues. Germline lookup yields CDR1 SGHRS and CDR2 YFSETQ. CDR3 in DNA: TGCGCCAGCAGCTGGACCTGGCTGTTCGGCTACACCTTC. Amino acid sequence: CASSWTWLFGYTF.

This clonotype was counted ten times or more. CDR3 DNA: TGTGCCATCAGTGAAGGGCTAGCGGGAGAGAGTATGACCCAGTACTTC. Translating it yields CAISEGLAGESMTQYF. The chain couples TRBV10-3 to TRBJ2-5, with TRBD2 matching 10 bases. V gave up 3 bases and J gave up 7 bases; unmatched junction bases: 11. The CDR3 runs to 16 residues. Germline CDR1 is ENHRY and CDR2 is SYGVKD.

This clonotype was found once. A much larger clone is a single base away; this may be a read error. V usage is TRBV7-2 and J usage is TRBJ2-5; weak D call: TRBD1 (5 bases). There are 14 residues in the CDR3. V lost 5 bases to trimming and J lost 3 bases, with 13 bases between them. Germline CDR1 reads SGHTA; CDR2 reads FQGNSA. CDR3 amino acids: CASSPRKGKETQYF. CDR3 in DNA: TGTGCCAGCAGCCCCCGTAAGGGGAAAGAGACCCAGTACTTC.

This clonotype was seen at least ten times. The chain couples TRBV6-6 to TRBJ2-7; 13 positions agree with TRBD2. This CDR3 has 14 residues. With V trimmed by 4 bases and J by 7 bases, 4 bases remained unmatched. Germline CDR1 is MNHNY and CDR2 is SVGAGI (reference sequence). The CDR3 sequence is CASSSPGLAGEQYF. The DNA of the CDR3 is TGTGCCAGCAGTTCGCCGGGACTAGCGGGGGAGCAGTACTTC.

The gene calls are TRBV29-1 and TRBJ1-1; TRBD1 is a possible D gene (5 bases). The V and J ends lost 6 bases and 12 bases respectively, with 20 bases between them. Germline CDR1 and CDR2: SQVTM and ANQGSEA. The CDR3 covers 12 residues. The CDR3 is CSVHRDPQEPFF. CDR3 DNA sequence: TGCAGCGTCCACCGGGACCCCCAAGAACCTTTCTTT. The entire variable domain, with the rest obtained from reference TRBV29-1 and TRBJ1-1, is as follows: SAVISQKPSRDICQRGTSLTIQCQVDSQVTMMFWYRQQPGQSLTLIATANQGSEATYESGFVIDKFPISRPNLTFSTLTVSNMSPEDSSIYLCSVHRDPQEPFFGQGTRLTVV.

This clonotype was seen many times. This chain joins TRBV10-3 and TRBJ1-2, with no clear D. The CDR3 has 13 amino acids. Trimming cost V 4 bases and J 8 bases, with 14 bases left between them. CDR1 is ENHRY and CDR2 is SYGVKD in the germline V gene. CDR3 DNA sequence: TGTGCCATCAGTGCGCAGACCTTTATGGGCTACACCTTC. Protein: CAISAQTFMGYTF.

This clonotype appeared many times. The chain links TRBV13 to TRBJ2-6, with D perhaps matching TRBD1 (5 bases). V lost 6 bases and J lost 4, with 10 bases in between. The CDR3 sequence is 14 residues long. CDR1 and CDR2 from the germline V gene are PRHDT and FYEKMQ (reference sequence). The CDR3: CASRAGLGANVLTF. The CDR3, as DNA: TGTGCCAGCAGGGCAGGGCTAGGGGCCAACGTCCTGACTTTC.

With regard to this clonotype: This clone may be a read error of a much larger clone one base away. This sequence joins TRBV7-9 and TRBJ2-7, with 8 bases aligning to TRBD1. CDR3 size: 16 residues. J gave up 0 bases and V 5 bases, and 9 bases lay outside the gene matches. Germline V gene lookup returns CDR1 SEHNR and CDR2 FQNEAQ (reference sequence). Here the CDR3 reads CASSAARDRSSYEQYF. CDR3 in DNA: TGTGCCAGCAGCGCCGCCCGGGACAGGAGCTCCTACGAGCAGTACTTC.